This entry lists 19 T cell receptor beta chains sequenced from one sample in a study of cytomegalovirus exposure and HLA in healthy donors. With 60 Vbeta and 13 Jbeta primers, the PCR was carried out. The assay was immunoSEQ multiplex PCR, and TCRdb's table has in-frame clones only and misses some. The sample has nearly 110,000 clones; 77% are singletons. Sequencing was carried out using PBMCs. The receptors come from a male donor in good health and CMV-seronegative.

The chain has TRBV7-9 and TRBJ2-3, with D maybe TRBD1 (6 bases). V gave up 5 bases and J gave up 4 bases, with 13 bases separating them. The CDR3 contains 14 residues. Looked up from germline, CDR1 is SEHNR and CDR2 is FQNEAQ (reference sequence). The CDR3, as DNA: TGTGCCAGCAGCCCTACAGGGCGGGCAGATACGCAGTATTTT. As protein: CASSPTGRADTQYF.

The chain joins TRBV28 to TRBJ2-1; the D gene is possibly TRBD2 (5 bases). Germline-derived CDR1 and CDR2 are MDHEN and SYDVKM. The CDR3 covers 16 residues. V dropped 2 bases and J dropped 4 bases, with 15 bases sitting between them. CDR3 region: CASSLPGSDLYNEQFF. In nucleotides, the CDR3 is TGTGCCAGCAGTTTACCGGGGTCAGACCTATACAATGAGCAGTTCTTC.

The chain has TRBV27 and TRBJ1-1; possible D gene TRBD1, 6 bases. The CDR3 extends over 13 amino acids. Per the germline V gene, CDR1 is MNHEY and CDR2 is SMNVEV (reference sequence). V dropped 6 bases and J dropped 4 bases, with 12 bases sitting between them. In DNA form, the CDR3 reads TGTGCCAGCAGCCCGGGGGGGGCCACTGAAGCTTTCTTT. Protein product: CASSPGGATEAFF.

This chain joins TRBV2 and TRBJ1-5; a weak D match, TRBD1 (6 bases). In germline, CDR1 is SNHLY, CDR2 FYNNEI. Trimming took 2 bases from V and 0 from J, leaving 14 bases between them. The CDR3 runs to 17 residues. For the CDR3, the DNA is TGTGCCAGCAGTGAACCTACAGGGTTGGCTAGCAATCAGCCCCAGCATTTT. Translated, it gives CASSEPTGLASNQPQHF.

The V call is TRBV19, the J call TRBJ2-3; D is possibly TRBD2 (6 bases). Germline CDR1 and CDR2: LNHDA and SQIVND (reference sequence). Deletions cut 6 bases from V and 2 bases from J, with 18 bases between. CDR3 length: 16 amino acids. CDR3 in DNA: TGTGCCAGTAGATATACCGGGACTCTTAACACAGATACGCAGTATTTT. This sequence encodes CASRYTGTLNTDTQYF. Looking up the rest from reference TRBV19 and TRBJ2-3 gives the full variable domain: DGGITQSPKYLFRKEGQNVTLSCEQNLNHDAMYWYRQDPGQGLRLIYYSQIVNDFQKGDIAEGYSVSREKKESFPLTVTSAQKNPTAFYLCASRYTGTLNTDTQYFGPGTRLTVL.

V and J are TRBV9 and TRBJ2-2, with D possibly being TRBD1 (6 bases). Trimming removed 0 bases at V and 0 bases at J, with 9 bases between. The germline CDR1 and CDR2 sequences are SGDLS and YYNGEE. This CDR3 spans 16 amino acids. The CDR3 coding sequence is TGTGCCAGCAGCGTAGACGGGACACCGAACACCGGGGAGCTGTTTTTT. This encodes CASSVDGTPNTGELFF.

This clone came up once. J is TRBJ2-7 and V is TRBV11-2; 7 bases match TRBD2. This CDR3 is built from 14 residues. CDR1 and CDR2 from the germline V gene are SGHAT and FQNNGV. Unmatched junction bases numbered 3, after V lost 2 bases and J lost 2 bases. The CDR3 spells CASSLSSGAYEQYF. The CDR3, as DNA: TGTGCCAGCAGCTTATCTAGCGGTGCCTACGAGCAGTACTTC.

The rearrangement uses TRBV2 and TRBJ1-2; D gene ambiguous. The CDR3 consists of 13 residues. V lost 1 base and J 6 bases, leaving 9 bases between the germline ends. Germline V gene sequence: CDR1 SNHLY, CDR2 FYNNEI. CDR3 region: CASSEGRINGYTF. CDR3 nucleotide sequence: TGTGCCAGCAGTGAAGGCAGGATAAATGGCTACACCTTC.

The genes are TRBV7-8 and TRBJ1-5, with TRBD1 as a possible D gene (5 bases). Deletions cut 5 bases from V and 4 bases from J, with 18 bases between. From germline, CDR1 is SGHVS and CDR2 FQNEAQ. This CDR3 has 16 residues. The CDR3 loop is CASSALGQGLNQPQHF. The DNA for the CDR3 is TGTGCCAGCAGCGCACTGGGGCAGGGTCTAAATCAGCCCCAGCATTTT.

V usage is TRBV28 and J usage is TRBJ2-7; 9 nucleotides agree with TRBD1. Losses at the gene ends were 2 bases for V and 2 bases for J; bases not matched to a gene: 4. The CDR3 has 15 residues. Germline V gives CDR1 MDHEN, CDR2 SYDVKM. The CDR3 sequence is CASSLRGTGTYEQYF. Here the CDR3 DNA reads TGTGCCAGCAGTTTAAGGGGGACAGGGACCTACGAGCAGTACTTC. The variable domain in full, with the rest retrieved from reference TRBV28 and TRBJ2-7, is DVKVTQSSRYLVKRTGEKVFLECVQDMDHENMFWYRQDPGLGLRLIYFSYDVKMKEKGDIPEGYSVSREKKERFSLILESASTNQTSMYLCASSLRGTGTYEQYFGPGTRLTVT.

The chain links TRBV6-4 to TRBJ1-1, with TRBD1 identical over 7 bases. Germline CDR1 and CDR2: MRHNA and SNTAGT. V shed 6 bases, J shed 3 bases, and the junction held 7 bases outside the gene matches. The CDR3 length is 14 residues. The CDR3 DNA reads as TGTGCCAGCAGCCTGACAGGGTCGGACACTGAAGCTTTCTTT. It specifies CASSLTGSDTEAFF.

V usage is TRBV10-3 and J usage is TRBJ2-1; the match to TRBD2 covers 7 bases. The germline gives CDR1 ENHRY, CDR2 SYGVKD. The trim removed 6 bases at V and 4 bases at J, leaving 9 bases unmatched. This CDR3 region has 15 residues. For the CDR3, the DNA is TGTGCCATCAGCTCGGCGGGAGAATTATACAATGAGCAGTTCTTC. This translates into CAISSAGELYNEQFF.

The V call is TRBV18, the J call TRBJ2-7; D gene unclear. The CDR3 consists of 13 residues. Trimming left V 6 bases short and J 7 bases short, with 16 bases between. Looked up from germline, CDR1 is KGHSH and CDR2 is LQKENI. The chain's CDR3 is CASSSAWAWEQYF. The CDR3 DNA sequence: TGTGCCAGCTCCTCGGCGTGGGCGTGGGAGCAGTACTTC.

The rearrangement links TRBV7-9 to TRBJ1-4, with TRBD1 as a possible D gene (5 bases). The CDR3 runs 14 residues. Germline values: CDR1 SEHNR, CDR2 FQNEAQ (reference sequence). V dropped 3 bases and J dropped 8 bases, with 13 bases sitting between them. The CDR3 is CASSLGLTGEKLFF. The CDR3 DNA is TGTGCCAGCAGCTTGGGACTGACGGGGGAAAAACTGTTTTTT.

This clone was seen more than once but under ten times. This sequence joins TRBV7-9 and TRBJ2-7, with D perhaps TRBD2 (5 bases). From germline, CDR1 is SEHNR and CDR2 FQNEAQ (reference sequence). The CDR3 runs to 16 residues. Trimming cost V 5 bases and J 3 bases, with 20 bases left between them. In DNA, the CDR3 is TGTGCCAGCAGCCTACCGCCCGCTAGCCCACTCTACGAGCAGTACTTC. Translated, it gives CASSLPPASPLYEQYF.

This clone is a singleton in its sample. The chain joins TRBV5-1 to TRBJ1-2, with 7 bases lining up with TRBD1. Per germline, CDR1 SGHRS and CDR2 YFSETQ. The length of the CDR3 is 15 residues. J lost 6 bases, V lost 0 bases, and 8 bases had no gene match. Here the CDR3 DNA reads TGCGCCAGCAGCTTGGCCCGGGACAGAACGAATGGCTACACCTTC. Its protein product is CASSLARDRTNGYTF.

This CDR3 is CASSPRVRHEGNEQFF. Written as DNA, the CDR3 is TGTGCCAGCAGCCCCCGGGTCCGACATGAGGGTAATGAGCAGTTCTTC. The chain couples TRBV13 to TRBJ2-1; a possible D gene is TRBD2 (5 bases). V lost 5 bases to trimming and J lost 7 bases, with 21 bases between them. Germline CDR1 PRHDT, CDR2 FYEKMQ (reference sequence). This CDR3 region has 16 residues.

The chain carries TRBV15 and TRBJ2-1, with TRBD1 matching 7 bases. Germline CDR1 LNHNV, CDR2 YYDKDF (reference sequence). The V and J ends lost 4 bases and 7 bases, in that order; junction bases with no gene match: 4. This CDR3 has 13 amino acids. In DNA form, the CDR3 reads TGTGCCACCAGCAACCTGACAGGGAATGAGCAGTTCTTC. Its translation is CATSNLTGNEQFF.

The rearrangement joins TRBV7-8 to TRBJ2-3, with a weak D call TRBD2 (6 bases). V was cut by 1 base and J by 0 bases, with 20 bases left in between. Germline CDR1 is SGHVS and CDR2 is FQNEAQ. CDR3 size: 19 residues. The CDR3 DNA is TGTGCCAGCAGCTTAGATAACGGGAGTGGGTCCTATAGCACAGATACGCAGTATTTT. It codes for CASSLDNGSGSYSTDTQYF.